What follows is one T cell receptor (beta chain) and its context. This clone showed up just once. Its antigen target is currently unknown. The record has no base qualities; no much larger clone is one base away. According to the study, the label for this sample's time point signals: baseline before first vaccination. What this sample's treatment or condition label stands for: meningococcal conjugate vaccine given as trial control. Vaccinee samples were obtained from the UK trials COV001 and COV002, which included a single-blind randomized controlled phase 2/3 trial of AZD1222 (ChAdOx1 nCoV-19) in healthy adults. Trial participant PBMC samples were collected at day 0 and day 28 after the second dose for TCRbeta chain sequencing. This sample was included in a study of T cell responses to AZD1222 COVID-19 vaccine (dated by TCRdb to the early 2020s). In the study overall: A total of about 250 trial participants underwent TCR sequencing, of whom roughly 210 had received two doses of AZD1222 and roughly 26 had received two doses of the MenACWY control vaccine. Trial participants were enrolled into age subgroups of 18-55, 56-69 and 70-plus years, which contained about 150, 27 and 61 TCR-sequenced participants, respectively.

Here is what the overall study found, with its caveats: Because no samples from the day 14 peak response were available, repertoires could be characterized only after the peak T cell response. Conclusions about previously exposed vaccinees are limited because only five to seven AZD1222 recipients were SARS-CoV-2 seropositive at baseline. In the small 56-69-year group, the increase in depth fell short of significance, most likely because of low power. CD4 TCRs associated with the vaccine covered the entire spike protein, and the dominant responses were in regions 160-218 and 743-854. Most participants were white British and females outnumbered males, and the authors suggested that clonal diversity may have been underestimated. Reportedly, close to half of the unique spike-specific TCRs recognized epitopes lying outside the regions that are mutated in the B.1.351 and B.1.1.7 variants. Spike-specific TCR breadth and depth rose significantly after two AZD1222 doses compared with day 0 and with MenACWY recipients.

The CDR3 regions of human TCRbeta chains were subjected to immunosequencing. As for how the authors treated the data: Repertoire TCRs were checked for matches against a reference library of SARS-CoV-2-specific TCRs that had been generated using the MIRA antigen-specificity platform. Breadth meant the fraction of unique TCRs that were SARS-CoV-2-associated, whereas depth meant the fraction of total T cells that were SARS-CoV-2-associated. Using the MIRA data, each spike-specific TCR was mapped to the spike region that the TCR reacts to and placed in a CD4 or CD8 class. Log10-transformed breadth and depth values were compared by one-way ANOVA with Sidak's multiple comparisons tests. TCRdb obtained this table from immuneACCESS and retained in-frame rearrangements with V and J assigned. These tables miss some clones; where compared with another copy, unresolved V genes account for less than half of the shortfall, and the remainder is unexplained. For V, J and clone size, that table is used; D and trimming come from the DNA. The sample table holds hundreds of thousands of clones, of which roughly 91% were seen once. About 1% of the sample lies in the top ten.

V drops 4 bases and J drops 0 bases, leaving 9 bases in between. The CDR3 contains 14 residues, cysteine and phenylalanine counted. Only the CDR3 DNA stays, 42 bases, in frame from base 1. As encoded in the germline V gene (reference sequence), CDR1 is GTSNPN while CDR2 is SVGIG. The source was peripheral blood, collected on day 0 of MenACWY control vaccination. The sequence joins TRBV30 to TRBJ1-4; the D gene is not confidently resolved. The receptor was derived from an adult in good health. This receptor carries the CDR3 CAWNAEPTNEKLFF. The sequence in DNA is TGTGCCTGGAATGCCGAGCCAACTAATGAAAAACTGTTTTTT. Outside the CDR3, residues come from the reference TRBV30 and TRBJ1-4 proteins, so the full variable domain is: SQTIHQWPATLVQPVGSPLSLECTVEGTSNPNLYWYRQAAGRGLQLLFYSVGIGQISSEVPQNLSASRPQDRQFILSSKKLLLSDSGFYLCAWNAEPTNEKLFFGSGTQLSVL.